The rows below give T cell receptor beta chains drawn from one sample of a study of cytomegalovirus exposure and HLA in healthy donors. Sequencing was performed with immunoSEQ multiplex PCR; in TCRdb, only in-frame clones are kept and a portion is missing. In total, the table holds 150,000 to 200,000 clones. The specimen was PBMCs. The receptors here all came from a man younger than 40 in good health and CMV-seronegative. The conserved cysteine and the conserved F or W are not part of the CDR3 here. The order of the fields is J gene, V gene, CDR3 protein.

J: TRBJ2-3; V: TRBV5-1; CDR3: ASSFSGTGIDTQY
J: TRBJ1-1; V: TRBV19; CDR3: ASSIGRGNTEAF
J: TRBJ1-1; V: TRBV9; CDR3: ASSSGGGNTEAF
J: TRBJ2-7; V: TRBV10-1; CDR3: ASSDTQDGAYEQY
J: TRBJ2-5; V: TRBV18; CDR3: ASSRDRTETQY
J: TRBJ1-4; V: TRBV9; CDR3: ASSHGQGGEKLF
J: TRBJ2-2; V: TRBV28; CDR3: ASKTAGINTGELF
J: TRBJ1-5; V: TRBV19; CDR3: ASSIRVPSNQPQH
J: TRBJ2-7; V: TRBV7-6; CDR3: ASSLSGRAYEQY
J: TRBJ1-4; V: TRBV6-4; CDR3: ASGAINEKLF
J: TRBJ2-7; V: TRBV11-2; CDR3: ASSKDRHYGHEQY
J: TRBJ2-3; V: TRBV5-1; CDR3: ASSLEANRVDTQY
J: TRBJ1-4; V: TRBV4-1; CDR3: ASSQDRRESRDEKLF
J: TRBJ2-3; V: TRBV7-3; CDR3: ASSLSRTSLLREQY
J: TRBJ1-4; V: TRBV5-1; CDR3: ASSYGQGVSHEKLF
J: TRBJ2-1; V: TRBV19; CDR3: ASSILAGAPNNEQF
J: TRBJ2-1; V: TRBV11-2; CDR3: ASSPYGRLHEQF
J: TRBJ2-3; V: TRBV5-6; CDR3: ASSLGQGETDTQY